These 24 T cell receptor beta chains came from one sample sequenced in a study of blood T cells in healthy people across ages. Primers used in a second PCR of about 6 to 11 cycles were a sample-barcoded 5' primer and a J-beta primer mix. A single record per CDR3 protein comes from TCRdb applying MiXCR to the 5' RACE reads. The data show hundreds of thousands of distinct CDR3 sequences, under 35% seen once. The sequenced sample consisted of blood. All receptors come from a woman over 75 in good health.

This clonotype came up many times. This rearrangement joins TRBV20-1 to TRBJ1-6, with D possibly being TRBD1 (6 bases). Trimming removed 5 bases from V and 7 bases from J, with 15 bases in between. The CDR3 sequence is 14 residues long. Germline V gene data show CDR1 as DFQATT and CDR2 as SNEGSKA (reference sequence). CDR3 DNA sequence: TGCAGTGCTCGGACCAGGGGCGGGAATTCACCCCTCCACTTT. It encodes CSARTRGGNSPLHF.

This chain links TRBV19 with TRBJ1-1; the D gene is possibly TRBD1 (6 bases). The germline V gene encodes CDR1 LNHDA and CDR2 SQIVND (reference sequence). The CDR3 is 13 residues long. Trimming cost V 7 bases and J 1 base, with 10 bases left between them. DNA for the CDR3: TGTGCCAGTAACAAACAGGGGAACACTGAAGCTTTCTTT. Translated, it gives CASNKQGNTEAFF.

This clonotype came up many times. The CDR3 loop is CASSSHRDSYEQYF. For the CDR3, the DNA is TGTGCCAGCAGCTCCCACAGGGACTCCTACGAGCAGTACTTC. V is TRBV7-2 and J is TRBJ2-7; maybe TRBD1 (6 bases). This CDR3 spans 14 amino acids. Trimming pared 4 bases from V and 0 bases from J, leaving 10 bases between. Germline-derived CDR1 and CDR2 are SGHTA and FQGNSA.

Ten or more counts support this clonotype. The chain has TRBV20-1 and TRBJ1-2; D remains ambiguous. V was clipped by 6 bases and J by 2 bases, with 13 bases between them. CDR3 length: 13 amino acids. Germline CDR1 reads DFQATT; CDR2 reads SNEGSKA (reference sequence). CDR3 bases: TGCAGTGCCGCACCCGCGGCGAACTATGGCTACACCTTC. Translation: CSAAPAANYGYTF.

This rearrangement joins TRBV12-3 or TRBV12-4 to TRBJ2-3; D possibly corresponds to TRBD2 (5 bases). Trimming pared 4 bases from V and 4 bases from J, leaving 12 bases between. The CDR3 contains 14 residues. The CDR3 DNA reads as TGTGCCAGCAGTTCCGGAGTGGGAGCAGATACGCAGTATTTT. This gives the protein CASSSGVGADTQYF.

For this clonotype: This could be a read error, since a much larger clone is one nucleotide away. The chain joins TRBV24-1 to TRBJ2-3, with 12 bases fitting TRBD2. This CDR3 contains 17 residues. CDR1 and CDR2 from the germline V gene are KGHDR and SFDVKD. V dropped 3 bases and J dropped 2; count of bases not matched to a gene: 5. The CDR3 protein is CATSDRLAGDHTDTQYF. The CDR3, as DNA: TGTGCCACCAGTGATCGACTAGCGGGGGACCACACAGATACGCAGTATTTT.

This clonotype was picked up a small number of times. This chain connects TRBV6-2 or TRBV6-3 to TRBJ2-5; no clear D. Trimming took off 3 bases at V and 2 bases at J, with 13 bases between the two ends. CDR1 is MNHEY, CDR2 SVGEGT, per germline. This CDR3 comprises 15 residues. The CDR3 sequence: CASSYHGRKQETQYF. In DNA, the CDR3 is TGTGCCAGCAGTTATCATGGACGGAAACAAGAGACCCAGTACTTC.

With regard to this clonotype: Germline is not matched at one junction end, which may reflect a read error. The rearrangement links TRBV20-1 to TRBJ1-2, with TRBD1 as a possible D gene (5 bases). From germline, CDR1 is DFQATT and CDR2 SNEGSKA (reference sequence). CDR3 length equals 15 residues. The CDR3 nucleotides are TGCAGTACTAGAACTGAGACAGTCGGGTTCTATGGCTACACCTTC. Protein product: CSTRTETVGFYGYTF.

This clonotype was picked up many times. The gene calls are TRBV5-1 and TRBJ2-3; TRBD1 matches 7 bases. This CDR3 has 18 residues. Germline V gives CDR1 SGHRS, CDR2 YFSETQ. The V segment lost 4 bases and the J segment 0 bases; nucleotides outside the gene matches: 14. The chain's CDR3 is CASSSRGPGQSSTDTQYF. The CDR3 DNA reads as TGCGCCAGCAGCAGTAGAGGACCGGGACAGTCTAGCACAGATACGCAGTATTTT. Combining the CDR3 with reference TRBV5-1 and TRBJ2-3 gives the whole variable domain KAGVTQTPRYLIKTRGQQVTLSCSPISGHRSVSWYQQTPGQGLQFLFEYFSETQRNKGNFPGRFSGRQFSNSRSEMNVSTLELGDSALYLCASSSRGPGQSSTDTQYFGPGTRLTVL.

This clonotype has ten or more counts. The rearrangement joins TRBV4-2 to TRBJ1-1, with 7 bases fitting TRBD1. This CDR3 is 13 amino acids long. Germline V gene lookup returns CDR1 LGHNA and CDR2 YNFKEQ. V trimming: 6 bases; J trimming: 6 bases; junction bases outside the gene matches: 7. CDR3 protein: CASRPGQRAEAFF. The CDR3 DNA sequence: TGTGCCAGCAGACCGGGACAGCGAGCTGAAGCTTTCTTT.

This clonotype was seen only a few times. The chain uses TRBV12-3 or TRBV12-4 and TRBJ2-7, with TRBD2 matching over 11 bases. The CDR3 sequence is 17 residues long. Unmatched junction bases numbered 14, after V lost 3 bases and J lost 7 bases. Here the CDR3 reads CASSFRLAGLPRNEQYF. CDR3 DNA sequence: TGTGCCAGCAGTTTTCGACTAGCGGGGCTACCCAGGAATGAGCAGTACTTC.

Ten or more counts support this clonotype. The chain combines TRBV3-1 with TRBJ2-3; TRBD2 agrees at 7 bases. Germline V gives CDR1 LGHDT, CDR2 YNNKEL (reference sequence). J was trimmed by 12 bases and V by 6 bases; bases with no gene match: 9. The CDR3 sequence is 12 residues long. CDR3 residues: CASSQSGVEQYF. The CDR3 DNA reads TGTGCCAGCAGTCAGAGCGGGGTGGAACAGTATTTT.

Only a few counts were recorded for this clonotype. The gene calls are TRBV6-1 and TRBJ2-2; TRBD1 is a possible D gene (6 bases). Germline loops: CDR1 MNHNS, CDR2 SASEGT. The CDR3 totals 14 residues. Deletions cut 6 bases from V and 3 bases from J, with 11 bases between. Here the CDR3 reads CASSIQGYTGELFF. The CDR3 DNA follows: TGTGCCAGCAGCATACAGGGTTACACCGGGGAGCTGTTTTTT.

This clonotype occurred many times. The V and J genes are TRBV20-1 and TRBJ2-3; D is unclear. The CDR3 totals 14 residues. Germline assignment: CDR1 DFQATT and CDR2 SNEGSKA (reference sequence). Trimming stripped 5 bases from V and 1 base from J, with 13 bases between. CDR3 in amino acids: CSAQTTDGTDTQYF. DNA of the CDR3: TGCAGTGCTCAGACGACGGACGGCACAGATACGCAGTATTTT.

The rearrangement joins TRBV27 to TRBJ2-1, with 8 bases fitting TRBD2. Germline V gives CDR1 MNHEY, CDR2 SMNVEV (reference sequence). V gave up 5 bases and J gave up 4 bases; unmatched junction bases: 10. CDR3 length: 16 amino acids. This chain's CDR3 is CASSAPGGGPYNEQFF. CDR3 sequence (DNA): TGTGCCAGCAGTGCCCCGGGGGGGGGGCCTTACAATGAGCAGTTCTTC.

This clonotype was seen a few times. The gene calls are TRBV7-2 and TRBJ2-7; the D is unclear. The germline gives CDR1 SGHTA, CDR2 FQGNSA. The CDR3 has 15 amino acids. V was trimmed by 5 bases and J by 7 bases, leaving 21 bases between them. The CDR3 DNA sequence: TGTGCCAGCAGCGATATGCCGTTCCCCGGTAGTGAGCAGTACTTC. It codes for CASSDMPFPGSEQYF.

This chain joins TRBV5-1 and TRBJ1-2, with D possibly TRBD1 on 5 matching bases. Germline assignment: CDR1 SGHRS and CDR2 YFSETQ. CDR3 size: 14 residues. V lost 5 bases and J 4 bases, leaving 15 bases between the germline ends. The CDR3 reads CASRSGDIIYGYTF. DNA of the CDR3: TGCGCCAGCAGGTCGGGGGATATTATCTATGGCTACACCTTC.

The chain joins TRBV20-1 to TRBJ1-4; 8 bases line up with TRBD1. CDR1 DFQATT and CDR2 SNEGSKA come from the germline V gene (reference sequence). V was clipped by 3 bases and J by 3 bases; unmatched bases: 3. The CDR3 is made up of 14 amino acids. CDR3 residues: CSASRGLANEKLFF. In DNA, the CDR3 is TGCAGTGCTAGCAGGGGGCTTGCTAATGAAAAACTGTTTTTT.

Turning to this clonotype: One base away lies a much larger clone, so this may be a sequencing read error. V is TRBV12-5 and J is TRBJ2-5; D is possibly TRBD2 (5 bases). This CDR3 is 12 amino acids long. Germline loops: CDR1 LGHNT, CDR2 FRNRAP. Trimming stripped 3 bases from V and 11 bases from J, with 13 bases between. The CDR3 here is CASGFPAGEQYF. The CDR3 DNA reads TGTGCTAGTGGTTTCCCTGCGGGTGAGCAGTACTTC. The whole variable domain, filled in from reference TRBV12-5 and TRBJ2-5, reads DARVTQTPRHKVTEMGQEVTMRCQPILGHNTVFWYRQTMMQGLELLAYFRNRAPLDDSGMPKDRFSAEMPDATLATLKIQPSEPRDSAVYFCASGFPAGEQYFGPGTRLLVL.

The CDR3 loop is CASSGTTPSGGLSTDTQYF. The CDR3 DNA reads as TGTGCCAGCAGCGGAACCACCCCCAGCGGGGGCCTATCGACAGATACGCAGTATTTT. V gene TRBV9 combines with J gene TRBJ2-3; TRBD2 matches at 8 bases. Germline V gene sequence: CDR1 SGDLS, CDR2 YYNGEE. With V trimmed by 3 bases and J by 3 bases, 18 bases remained unmatched. This CDR3 has 19 residues.

This clonotype has more than one count but fewer than ten. The junction shows a germline mismatch at one end, possibly a read error. This rearrangement joins TRBV20-1 to TRBJ1-5; 8 bases match TRBD1. Germline V gives CDR1 DFQATT, CDR2 SNEGSKA (reference sequence). The CDR3 consists of 13 residues. CDR3 protein: CSAKSGGNRPQHF. The CDR3 region has the DNA TGCAGTGCTAAATCAGGGGGCAATCGGCCCCAGCATTTT.

This clonotype was seen repeatedly, ten times or more. This chain joins TRBV7-8 and TRBJ2-7, with TRBD2 identical over 13 bases. Germline assignment: CDR1 SGHVS and CDR2 FQNEAQ. This CDR3 comprises 17 residues. The trim removed 1 base at V and 1 base at J, leaving 4 bases unmatched. CDR3: CASSLVGTSGVSYEQYF. CDR3 DNA: TGTGCCAGCAGCTTAGTGGGGACTAGCGGGGTTTCCTACGAGCAGTACTTC.

This clonotype occurred a few times. The CDR3 region is CASSFLGWAGELFF. The CDR3 coding sequence is TGTGCCAGCAGCTTCCTGGGGTGGGCCGGGGAGCTGTTTTTT. V usage is TRBV7-2 and J usage is TRBJ2-2, with D hard to call. V dropped 3 bases and J dropped 6 bases, with 11 bases sitting between them. Germline V CDR1 and CDR2: SGHTA, FQGNSA. The CDR3 runs 14 residues.

The DNA for the CDR3 is TGTGCCAGCTCACCCCTCACAGCGGAGGAGCAGTACTTC. Encoded protein: CASSPLTAEEQYF. The V call is TRBV18, the J call TRBJ2-5, with D perhaps TRBD2 (5 bases). Trimming shortened V by 3 bases and J by 11 bases, and 16 bases separated the two germline ends. The CDR3 runs 13 residues. Per the germline V gene, CDR1 is KGHSH and CDR2 is LQKENI.